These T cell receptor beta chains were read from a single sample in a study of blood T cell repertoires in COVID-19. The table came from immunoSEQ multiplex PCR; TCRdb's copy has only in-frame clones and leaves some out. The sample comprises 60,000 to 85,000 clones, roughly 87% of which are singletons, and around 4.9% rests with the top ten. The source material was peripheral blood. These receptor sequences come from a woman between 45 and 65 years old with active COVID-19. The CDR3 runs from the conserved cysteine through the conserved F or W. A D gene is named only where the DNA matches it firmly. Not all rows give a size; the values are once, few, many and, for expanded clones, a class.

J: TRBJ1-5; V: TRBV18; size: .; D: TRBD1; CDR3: CASSSGTGDLQPQHF; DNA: TGTGCCAGCTCGTCCGGGACAGGAGATTTACAGCCCCAGCATTTT
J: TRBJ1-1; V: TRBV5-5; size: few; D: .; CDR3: CASSFYRDTTEAFF; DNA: TGTGCCAGCAGCTTTTACAGGGATACCACTGAAGCTTTCTTT
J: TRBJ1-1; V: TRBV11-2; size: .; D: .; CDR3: CASSLESNTEAFF; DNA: TGTGCCAGCAGCTTGGAGTCGAACACTGAAGCTTTCTTT
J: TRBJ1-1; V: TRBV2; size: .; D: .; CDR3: CASTAGGAMNTEAFF; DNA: TGTGCCAGCACGGCGGGGGGCGCGATGAACACTGAAGCTTTCTTT
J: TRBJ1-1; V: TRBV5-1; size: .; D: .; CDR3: CASSVRSVTEAFF; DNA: TGCGCCAGCAGTGTCCGGTCGGTCACTGAAGCTTTCTTT
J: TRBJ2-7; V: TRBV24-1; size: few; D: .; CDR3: CATSDLAFPYEQYF; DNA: TGTGCCACCAGTGATTTAGCTTTCCCCTACGAGCAGTACTTC
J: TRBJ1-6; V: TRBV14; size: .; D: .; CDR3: CASSQETRIPPLHF; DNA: TGTGCCAGCAGCCAAGAAACACGAATTCCCCCCCTCCACTTT
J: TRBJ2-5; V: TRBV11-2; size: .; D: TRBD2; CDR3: CASSLDLSGAGTQYF; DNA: TGTGCCAGCAGCTTAGATTTGAGCGGGGCTGGGACCCAGTACTTC
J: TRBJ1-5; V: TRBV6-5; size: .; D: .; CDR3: CASRPSLSQPQHF; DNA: TGTGCCAGCAGACCTTCACTCTCCCAGCCCCAGCATTTT
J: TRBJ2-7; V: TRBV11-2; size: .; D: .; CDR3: CASSPRGGVYEQYF; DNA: TGTGCCAGCAGTCCTAGGGGGGGGGTCTACGAGCAGTACTTC
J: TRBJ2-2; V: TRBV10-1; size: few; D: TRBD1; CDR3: CASSDSKTGPGELFF; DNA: TGCGCCAGCAGTGACTCAAAGACAGGGCCCGGGGAGCTGTTTTTT
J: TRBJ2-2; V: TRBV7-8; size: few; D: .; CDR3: CASSRGGQNTGELFF; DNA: TGTGCCAGCAGCCGGGGTGGACAGAACACCGGGGAGCTGTTTTTT
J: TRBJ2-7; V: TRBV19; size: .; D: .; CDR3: CASSTGTASYEQYF; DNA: TGTGCCAGTAGCACCGGGACTGCTTCCTACGAGCAGTACTTC
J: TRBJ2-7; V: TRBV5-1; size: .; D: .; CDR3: CASSLAGVGIEQYF; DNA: TGCGCCAGCAGCTTGGCGGGGGTCGGAATCGAGCAGTACTTC
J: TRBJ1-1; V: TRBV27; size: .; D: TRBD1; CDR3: CASSSRTGGHFRAEAFF; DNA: TGTGCCAGCAGTTCCAGGACAGGGGGCCATTTCCGGGCTGAAGCTTTCTTT
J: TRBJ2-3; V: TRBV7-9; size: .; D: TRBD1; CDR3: CASSPRQGITDTQYF; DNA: TGTGCCAGCAGCCCGAGACAGGGGATCACAGATACGCAGTATTTT
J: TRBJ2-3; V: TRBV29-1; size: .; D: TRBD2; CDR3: CSVGGGLAGAHTDTQYF; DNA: TGCAGCGTCGGGGGAGGACTAGCGGGAGCTCACACAGATACGCAGTATTTT
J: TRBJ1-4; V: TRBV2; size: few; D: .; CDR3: CASSSRTDPTNEKLFF; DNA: TGTGCCAGCAGTAGTCGGACTGATCCAACTAATGAAAAACTGTTTTTT
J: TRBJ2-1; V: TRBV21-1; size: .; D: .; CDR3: CASSKVGDRGLYNEQFF; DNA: TGTGCCAGCAGCAAAGTCGGGGACAGGGGGCTATACAATGAGCAGTTCTTC
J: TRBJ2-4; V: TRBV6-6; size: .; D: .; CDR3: CASSHSGTLEGRIQYF; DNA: TGTGCCAGCAGTCACTCCGGGACACTCGAGGGACGCATTCAGTACTTC
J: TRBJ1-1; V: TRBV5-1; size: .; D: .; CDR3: CASSLERLTEAFF; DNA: TGCGCCAGCAGCTTGGAGAGGTTGACTGAAGCTTTCTTT
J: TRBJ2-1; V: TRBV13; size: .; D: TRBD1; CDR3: CASSFGDRVNEQFF; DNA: TGTGCCAGCAGCTTTGGGGACAGGGTCAATGAGCAGTTCTTC
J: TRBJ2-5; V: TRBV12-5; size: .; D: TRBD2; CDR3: CASGSPPGGQETQYF; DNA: TGTGCTAGTGGTTCCCCCCCGGGGGGCCAAGAGACCCAGTACTTC
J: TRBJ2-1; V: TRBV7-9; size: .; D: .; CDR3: CASSEKGPSHNEQFF; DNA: TGTGCCAGCTCCGAAAAGGGGCCCTCCCACAATGAGCAGTTCTTC
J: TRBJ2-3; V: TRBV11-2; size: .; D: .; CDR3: CASSKPGTQYF; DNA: TGTGCCAGCAGCAAACCGGGTACGCAGTATTTT
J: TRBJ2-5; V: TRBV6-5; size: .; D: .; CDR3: CASTKPGGGETQYF; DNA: TGTGCCAGCACCAAGCCGGGGGGCGGGGAGACCCAGTACTTC